A selection of T cell receptor beta chains follows, all from one sample in a study of cytomegalovirus exposure and HLA in healthy donors. Only in-frame clones appear in the TCRdb table, and some are missing; sequencing was by immunoSEQ multiplex PCR. Of 150,000 or so clones in the sample, 74% were seen once. Sample: PBMCs. These receptors all stem from a man aged 25-45 years in good health and CMV-seronegative. Each CDR3 is given with its conserved first and last residue. Each record gives: clone size, D gene, V gene, J gene, CDR3 DNA, CDR3 protein. D genes are given only for firm matches. The listing skips clone size in some rows; elsewhere it reads once, few, many or a size class.

size: once; D: TRBD1; V: TRBV7-2; J: TRBJ2-7; DNA: TGTGCCAGCAGCTTGACAGGGATTAGGTCCGAGCAGTACTTC; CDR3: CASSLTGIRSEQYF
size: -; D: -; V: TRBV29-1; J: TRBJ2-7; DNA: TGCAGCGTTGGGGCAGATGACACAGAGCAGTACTTC; CDR3: CSVGADDTEQYF
size: -; D: -; V: TRBV5-6; J: TRBJ2-6; DNA: TGTGCCAGCAGCATCCCCGTCCCTGGGGCCAACGTCCTGACTTTC; CDR3: CASSIPVPGANVLTF
size: -; D: -; V: TRBV7-9; J: TRBJ2-5; DNA: TGTGCCAGCAGCTCCCGGGACACGGACGTGGAGACCCAGTACTTC; CDR3: CASSSRDTDVETQYF
size: -; D: -; V: TRBV5-1; J: TRBJ2-7; DNA: TGCGCCAGCAGCTTGGGCACAGAGTACGAGCAGTACTTC; CDR3: CASSLGTEYEQYF
size: -; D: TRBD1; V: TRBV12-5; J: TRBJ2-3; DNA: TGTGCTAGTGCCCTAGGGGGACAGGGGGCGGGGGATACGCAGTATTTT; CDR3: CASALGGQGAGDTQYF
size: -; D: -; V: TRBV5-6; J: TRBJ1-2; DNA: TGTGCCAGCAGCGTGGGAAGCCTTAACTATGGCTACACCTTC; CDR3: CASSVGSLNYGYTF
size: once; D: -; V: TRBV6-5; J: TRBJ2-2; DNA: TGTGCCAGCTCGTACGGGGGGAACACCGGGGAGCTGTTTTTT; CDR3: CASSYGGNTGELFF
size: few; D: TRBD1; V: TRBV19; J: TRBJ1-5; DNA: TGTGCCAGTAGTATCCGGGACAGAGGCGGTCAGCCCCAGCATTTT; CDR3: CASSIRDRGGQPQHF
size: -; D: -; V: TRBV30; J: TRBJ2-7; DNA: TGTGCCTGGAGTGTTAAGAGAACCGGGACACGTTACGAGCAGTACTTC; CDR3: CAWSVKRTGTRYEQYF
size: -; D: TRBD2; V: TRBV7-9; J: TRBJ2-3; DNA: TGTGCCAGCAGCTTAGCGGGGGAGGGTACGCAGTATTTT; CDR3: CASSLAGEGTQYF
size: -; D: -; V: TRBV7-9; J: TRBJ2-5; DNA: TGTGCCAGCAGTCTACTAGTCGGGGGTAGGGAAAAAGAGACCCAGTACTTC; CDR3: CASSLLVGGREKETQYF
size: -; D: TRBD1; V: TRBV2; J: TRBJ2-7; DNA: TGTGCCAGCAGCGGGGACAGTATCTACGAGCAGTACTTC; CDR3: CASSGDSIYEQYF
size: -; D: -; V: TRBV29-1; J: TRBJ2-5; DNA: TGCAGCGTTGAATCAGGGGAAAAAGAGACCCAGTACTTC; CDR3: CSVESGEKETQYF
size: -; D: -; V: TRBV5-1; J: TRBJ1-1; DNA: TGCGCCAGCAGCTTGGAACAGATGAACACTGAAGCTTTCTTT; CDR3: CASSLEQMNTEAFF
size: -; D: -; V: TRBV9; J: TRBJ2-2; DNA: TGTGCCAGCAGCGCCGGCACACAGGGAGCGAACACCGGGGAGCTGTTTTTT; CDR3: CASSAGTQGANTGELFF
size: -; D: -; V: TRBV5-1; J: TRBJ1-1; DNA: TGCGCCAGCAGCTTGCTTCCCGGGGATAGAGCTGAAGCTTTCTTT; CDR3: CASSLLPGDRAEAFF
size: -; D: TRBD1; V: TRBV7-9; J: TRBJ2-3; DNA: TGTGCCAGCAGCTCCCCAGGGGGAATCAGCACAGATACGCAGTATTTT; CDR3: CASSSPGGISTDTQYF
size: -; D: -; V: TRBV4-1; J: TRBJ2-7; DNA: TGCGCCAGCAGCCAAGGACGATCTAGCTACGAGCAGTACTTC; CDR3: CASSQGRSSYEQYF
size: -; D: TRBD1; V: TRBV9; J: TRBJ1-3; DNA: TGTGCCAGCAGCCCCCGGACAGGCTCTGGAAACACCATATATTTT; CDR3: CASSPRTGSGNTIYF
size: -; D: TRBD1; V: TRBV13; J: TRBJ1-2; DNA: TGTGCCAGCAGCTTTGGACAGGGGGCTGTCGGCTACACCTTC; CDR3: CASSFGQGAVGYTF